The sequence of this T cell receptor beta chain was determined in a study of cytomegalovirus exposure and HLA in healthy donors. The PCR was carried out with 60 Vbeta primers and 13 Jbeta primers. TCRdb's copy holds only in-frame clones and misses some; the assay was immunoSEQ multiplex PCR. The data show 220,000 or so clones, about 70% seen once. The sample holds a few counts of this clone. The receptor was isolated from a woman under 40 in good health and CMV-seronegative. The material sequenced was PBMCs.

In nucleotides, the CDR3 is TGTGCCAGCAGTAGAACAGGGGGCTACGAGCAGTACTTC. It yields the protein CASSRTGGYEQYF. The rearrangement links TRBV2 to TRBJ2-7, with TRBD1 matching 8 bases. J was trimmed by 3 bases and V by 5 bases; bases with no gene match: 3. The CDR3 is 13 residues long. The germline V gene encodes CDR1 SNHLY and CDR2 FYNNEI.